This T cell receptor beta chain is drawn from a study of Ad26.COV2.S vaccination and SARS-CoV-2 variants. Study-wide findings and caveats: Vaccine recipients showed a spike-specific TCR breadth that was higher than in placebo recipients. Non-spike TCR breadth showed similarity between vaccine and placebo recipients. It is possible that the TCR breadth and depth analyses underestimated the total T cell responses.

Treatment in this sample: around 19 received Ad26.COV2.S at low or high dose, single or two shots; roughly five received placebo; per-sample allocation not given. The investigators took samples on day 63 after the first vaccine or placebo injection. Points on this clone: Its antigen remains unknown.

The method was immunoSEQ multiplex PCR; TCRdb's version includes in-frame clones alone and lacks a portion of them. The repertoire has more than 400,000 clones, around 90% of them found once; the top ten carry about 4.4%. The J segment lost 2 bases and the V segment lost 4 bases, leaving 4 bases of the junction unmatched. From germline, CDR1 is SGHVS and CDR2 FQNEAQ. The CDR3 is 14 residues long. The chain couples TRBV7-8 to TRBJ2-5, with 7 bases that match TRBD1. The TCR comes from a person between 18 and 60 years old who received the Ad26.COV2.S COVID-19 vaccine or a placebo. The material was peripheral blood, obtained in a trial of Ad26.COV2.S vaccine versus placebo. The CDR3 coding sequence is TGTGCCAGCAGCTCCTGGACAGGACAAGAGACCCAGTACTTC. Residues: CASSSWTGQETQYF.